This TCR beta chain originates from a study of tumor and adjacent non-tumor tissue in lung cancer. Findings and limits, study-wide: Top 100 clones took a larger repertoire share in normal lung. Tumor tissue had significantly higher TCR diversity than normal lung.

The library came from three nested PCR rounds adapted from ARM-PCR protocols. One entry per CDR3 protein results from TCRdb running MiXCR on the multiplex PCR reads. The table has roughly 93,000 distinct CDR3 sequences, about 66% seen once. Losses at the gene ends were 1 base for V and 2 bases for J; bases not matched to a gene: 4. The CDR3 sequence is 16 residues long. Germline V gene sequence: CDR1 SGHAT, CDR2 FQNNGV. RNA was extracted from bulk tissue without any cell sorting. Donors were chemotherapy-naive, newly diagnosed lung cancer surgical patients in China, August–November 2014. At least ten counts were recorded for this clonotype. Its target is not known.

The receptor comes from a man aged 60-69 years with non-small cell lung cancer. V gene TRBV11-2 combines with J gene TRBJ1-2; TRBD1 matches 10 bases. The sequenced sample consisted of lung tumor tissue. The CDR3 sequence: CASSLGDRGWNYGYTF. The CDR3 DNA reads as TGTGCCAGCAGCTTAGGGGACAGGGGCTGGAACTATGGCTACACCTTC. The variable domain in full, with the rest retrieved from reference TRBV11-2 and TRBJ1-2, is EAGVAQSPRYKIIEKRQSVAFWCNPISGHATLYWYQQILGQGPKLLIQFQNNGVVDDSQLPKDRFSAERLKGVDSTLKIQPAKLEDSAVYLCASSLGDRGWNYGYTFGSGTRLTVV.